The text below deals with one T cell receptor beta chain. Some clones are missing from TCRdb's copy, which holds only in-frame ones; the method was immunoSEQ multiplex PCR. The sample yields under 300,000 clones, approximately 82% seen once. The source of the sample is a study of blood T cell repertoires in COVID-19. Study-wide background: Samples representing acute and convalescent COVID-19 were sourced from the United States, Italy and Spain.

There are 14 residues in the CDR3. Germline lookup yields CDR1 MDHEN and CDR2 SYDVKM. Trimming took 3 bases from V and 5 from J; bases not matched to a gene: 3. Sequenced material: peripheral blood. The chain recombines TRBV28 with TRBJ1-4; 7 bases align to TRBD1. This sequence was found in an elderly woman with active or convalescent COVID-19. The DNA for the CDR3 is TGTGCCAGCAGTTTGGGACAGTACAATGAAAAACTGTTTTTT. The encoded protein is CASSLGQYNEKLFF. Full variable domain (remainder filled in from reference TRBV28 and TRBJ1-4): DVKVTQSSRYLVKRTGEKVFLECVQDMDHENMFWYRQDPGLGLRLIYFSYDVKMKEKGDIPEGYSVSREKKERFSLILESASTNQTSMYLCASSLGQYNEKLFFGSGTQLSVL.